This is a list of T cell receptor beta chains from one sample in a study of breast tumors, draining lymph nodes, adjacent tissues. From the multiplex PCR reads, TCRdb called clonotypes with MiXCR, one entry per CDR3 protein. The table includes 150,000 to 200,000 distinct CDR3 sequences, approximately 33% detected once. Sequencing was performed on axillary lymph node tissue. These receptors came from a female donor with breast cancer. Some clones in this sample may be carry-over from other donors' samples. CDR3s include the opening cysteine and the closing phenylalanine or tryptophan. Fields, in order: CDR3 DNA, CDR3 protein, J gene, D gene, clone size, V gene. A D gene is named only where the DNA matches it firmly. The size of a clone is reported for some rows only, either as once, few or many, or as a class for expanded clones.

DNA: TGTGCCAGCAGTTCCCGAGGGCGGAATGAAAAACTGTTTTTT
CDR3: CASSSRGRNEKLFF
J: TRBJ1-4
D: -
size: many
V: TRBV12-3/TRBV12-4

DNA: TGTGCCAGCAGTTTTACAGTGAACTATGGCTACACCTTC
CDR3: CASSFTVNYGYTF
J: TRBJ1-2
D: -
size: -
V: TRBV28

DNA: TGCAGTGCTCTTAAGGTCCCGAATCGGGGGACCCAGCATTTT
CDR3: CSALKVPNRGTQHF
J: TRBJ1-5
D: -
size: -
V: TRBV20-1

DNA: TGTGCCAGCAGTTTATACCCACAAAAAGGAGCTTTCTTT
CDR3: CASSLYPQKGAFF
J: TRBJ1-1
D: -
size: -
V: TRBV27

DNA: TGCAGTGCTAGTGACAGGGGAAAGAATGAAAAACTGTTTTTT
CDR3: CSASDRGKNEKLFF
J: TRBJ1-4
D: TRBD1
size: many
V: TRBV20-1

DNA: TGTGCCAGCAGTTTATTCCGACTAGCGGGGGATGCTAACTATGGCTACACCTTC
CDR3: CASSLFRLAGDANYGYTF
J: TRBJ1-2
D: -
size: -
V: TRBV28

DNA: TGCGCCAGCAGCCACCCCCTCCGGGACGGGGAGCAGTTCTTC
CDR3: CASSHPLRDGEQFF
J: TRBJ2-1
D: -
size: many
V: TRBV4-1

DNA: TGTGCCAGCAGTGAGATCCAAGAGACCCAGTACTTC
CDR3: CASSEIQETQYF
J: TRBJ2-5
D: -
size: many
V: TRBV28

DNA: TGCGCCAGCAGCCAAGTTCCTAGCGGGGGGACGGGGGAGACCCAGTACTTC
CDR3: CASSQVPSGGTGETQYF
J: TRBJ2-5
D: TRBD2
size: many
V: TRBV4-1

DNA: TGTGCCAGCAATACAGGGGGCCGGTGGGGTCAGCCCCAGCATTTT
CDR3: CASNTGGRWGQPQHF
J: TRBJ1-5
D: TRBD1
size: many
V: TRBV2

DNA: TGTGCCAGCAGCTTAATGAGGGGACGCCAGACGAACACCGGGGAGCTGTTTTTT
CDR3: CASSLMRGRQTNTGELFF
J: TRBJ2-2
D: -
size: -
V: TRBV7-9

DNA: TGTGCCAGCAGCTTGGGTAGCGGGGGCCTGTACAATGAGCAGTTCTTC
CDR3: CASSLGSGGLYNEQFF
J: TRBJ2-1
D: TRBD2
size: many
V: TRBV5-5

DNA: TGTGCCAGCAGCCGCGGGACAGGGGTTGGTGGCTACACCTTC
CDR3: CASSRGTGVGGYTF
J: TRBJ1-2
D: TRBD1
size: many
V: TRBV7-8

DNA: TGCAGCGCCCAGAGGGGCTCCTACAATGAGCAGTTCTTC
CDR3: CSAQRGSYNEQFF
J: TRBJ2-1
D: -
size: many
V: TRBV29-1

DNA: TGTGCCAGCAGTGACAATCGGGACACCCAAGCTTTCTTT
CDR3: CASSDNRDTQAFF
J: TRBJ1-1
D: -
size: -
V: TRBV6-1

DNA: TGTGAACGAAAGCCAAGTCCTTTTCTTAACTATGGCTACACCTTC
CDR3: CERKPSPFLNYGYTF
J: TRBJ1-2
D: -
size: -
V: TRBV27

DNA: TGTGCCTTAAGAACAGGGGGTCAAGTGAACACTGAAGCTTTCTTT
CDR3: CALRTGGQVNTEAFF
J: TRBJ1-1
D: TRBD1
size: few
V: TRBV7-2

DNA: TGCGCCAGCAGCTTGGCCCAGGGAACTGAAGCTTTCTTT
CDR3: CASSLAQGTEAFF
J: TRBJ1-1
D: -
size: -
V: TRBV5-1

DNA: TGCAGTGCACTTAACCGGGGGGCAGCCTCCGGGCAGTACTTC
CDR3: CSALNRGAASGQYF
J: TRBJ2-7
D: -
size: -
V: TRBV20-1

DNA: TGTGCCAGCACCTCAGGGGTGCGGGGAATAGATACGCAGTATTTT
CDR3: CASTSGVRGIDTQYF
J: TRBJ2-3
D: -
size: many
V: TRBV6-6

DNA: TGTGCCAGCAGCCCAGCGAGGGGCCGCCATAATTCACCCCTCCACTTT
CDR3: CASSPARGRHNSPLHF
J: TRBJ1-6
D: -
size: many
V: TRBV12-3/TRBV12-4

DNA: TGTGCCAGCAGCGGGACAGGGCGCTCCTACGAGCAGTACTTC
CDR3: CASSGTGRSYEQYF
J: TRBJ2-7
D: TRBD1
size: many
V: TRBV6-2/TRBV6-3

DNA: TGTGCCAGCAGTTTAGGAGGGCTCTATGGCTACACCTTC
CDR3: CASSLGGLYGYTF
J: TRBJ1-2
D: -
size: many
V: TRBV28

DNA: TGTGCCAGCTCTCCCATCACCTATGGCTACACCTTC
CDR3: CASSPITYGYTF
J: TRBJ1-2
D: -
size: many
V: TRBV7-9

DNA: TGTGCCAGCAGCTTGTCAGTCAGCAATGAGCAGTTCTTC
CDR3: CASSLSVSNEQFF
J: TRBJ2-1
D: -
size: many
V: TRBV5-4

DNA: TGTGCCAGCAGCGTAGACTCCACGGACAGACTTGGGGCTGGCTACACCTTC
CDR3: CASSVDSTDRLGAGYTF
J: TRBJ1-2
D: -
size: few
V: TRBV9

DNA: TGTGCCAGTAGTACTGGGACAGGGAGATCCAACGAGCCGTACTTC
CDR3: CASSTGTGRSNEPYF
J: TRBJ2-7
D: TRBD1
size: -
V: TRBV19

DNA: TGTGCCAGCAGTTTCGATACAAAATACAATCAGCCCCAGCATTTT
CDR3: CASSFDTKYNQPQHF
J: TRBJ1-5
D: -
size: -
V: TRBV6-6

DNA: TGTGCCAGCAAGCAGAGCGGGGGGGCCAGTACCGGGGAGCTGTTTTTT
CDR3: CASKQSGGASTGELFF
J: TRBJ2-2
D: TRBD2
size: many
V: TRBV4-2

DNA: TGTGCCAGCAGCTTAGCCAGGCCTATTGAAGCTTTCTTT
CDR3: CASSLARPIEAFF
J: TRBJ1-1
D: -
size: -
V: TRBV5-8

DNA: TGTGCCAGCAGCCTGGGAATAGCGGGTGAGACCCAGTACTTC
CDR3: CASSLGIAGETQYF
J: TRBJ2-5
D: TRBD2
size: many
V: TRBV27

DNA: TGTGCCAGCAGCGTCGGGACTAGCGGGAGCACAGATACGCAGTATTTT
CDR3: CASSVGTSGSTDTQYF
J: TRBJ2-3
D: TRBD2
size: many
V: TRBV7-6

DNA: TGTGCCAGCAGCTCGACTAGCGGCTATGCACTGGATACGCAGTATTTT
CDR3: CASSSTSGYALDTQYF
J: TRBJ2-3
D: TRBD2
size: -
V: TRBV10-3

DNA: TGCGCCAGCAGCCAAGAACAGGGGGACAACGATACGCAGTATTTT
CDR3: CASSQEQGDNDTQYF
J: TRBJ2-3
D: TRBD1
size: once
V: TRBV4-3

DNA: TGTGCCAGCAGCGTGCGGACAGGCCCTTTCTCTGGAAACACCATATATTTT
CDR3: CASSVRTGPFSGNTIYF
J: TRBJ1-3
D: TRBD1
size: many
V: TRBV3-1

DNA: TGTGCCAGCACAAGGAGGGTTGGAAAAGAGACCCAGTACTTC
CDR3: CASTRRVGKETQYF
J: TRBJ2-5
D: -
size: many
V: TRBV2

DNA: TGTGCCAGCAGGCAACGCGGGACGGCGCATCAGCCCCAGCATTTT
CDR3: CASRQRGTAHQPQHF
J: TRBJ1-5
D: -
size: many
V: TRBV6-5

DNA: TGTGCCTACGGGGGCAATAATTCACCCCTCCACTTT
CDR3: CAYGGNNSPLHF
J: TRBJ1-6
D: -
size: many
V: TRBV6-6

DNA: TGTGCCACCAGTGATTACCCCCGACTAGCGAAAGAGACCCAGTACTTC
CDR3: CATSDYPRLAKETQYF
J: TRBJ2-5
D: TRBD2
size: -
V: TRBV24-1

DNA: TGCAGCGTAACAGGGACAGGGGGCGTCGAGCAGTACTTC
CDR3: CSVTGTGGVEQYF
J: TRBJ2-7
D: TRBD1
size: many
V: TRBV29-1

DNA: TGTGCCAGTCGACGGTGGCCGCACAACTATGGCTACACCTTC
CDR3: CASRRWPHNYGYTF
J: TRBJ1-2
D: -
size: many
V: TRBV6-7

DNA: TGTGCCAGCAGCCCGGAACTAGCGGGGGGCCAGACCCAGCGCTTC
CDR3: CASSPELAGGQTQRF
J: TRBJ2-5
D: TRBD2
size: -
V: TRBV7-9

DNA: TGTGCCAGCAGTCCCCGGGGGAATCAGCCCCAGCATTTT
CDR3: CASSPRGNQPQHF
J: TRBJ1-5
D: -
size: -
V: TRBV27

DNA: TGTGCCAGCAGCTTAGCGCGTGGATCCAACTATGGCTACACCTTC
CDR3: CASSLARGSNYGYTF
J: TRBJ1-2
D: -
size: many
V: TRBV7-2

DNA: TGTGCCAGCAGGGACAGGGTGGTCTATGGCTACACCTTC
CDR3: CASRDRVVYGYTF
J: TRBJ1-2
D: TRBD1
size: many
V: TRBV2

DNA: TGCAGTGCTAGAGACCCGATGACTAGCTCCGAGACCCAGTACTTC
CDR3: CSARDPMTSSETQYF
J: TRBJ2-5
D: TRBD2
size: many
V: TRBV20-1

DNA: TGTGCCAGCAGCTTAGCTTTAGCGGGAGGGTCCATCTCCTACGAGCAGTACTTC
CDR3: CASSLALAGGSISYEQYF
J: TRBJ2-7
D: TRBD2
size: many
V: TRBV7-2

DNA: TGTGCCAGCAGTTTCTTACTAGCTCCGGATACGCAGTATTTT
CDR3: CASSFLLAPDTQYF
J: TRBJ2-3
D: -
size: many
V: TRBV12-3/TRBV12-4

DNA: TGTGCCAGCAGCTCCTCCGGGCAGGGCGCAGATACGCAGTATTTT
CDR3: CASSSSGQGADTQYF
J: TRBJ2-3
D: -
size: many
V: TRBV7-2

DNA: TGCGCCAGCAGTTCCCCCTCCATCACAGATACGCAGTATTTT
CDR3: CASSSPSITDTQYF
J: TRBJ2-3
D: -
size: many
V: TRBV10-1

DNA: TGCGCCAGTAGCCAGGGAGCCCACGAGCAGTACTTC
CDR3: CASSQGAHEQYF
J: TRBJ2-7
D: -
size: -
V: TRBV19

DNA: TGCAGTGCTAGAGAGCTACTCACAGATACGCAGTATTTT
CDR3: CSARELLTDTQYF
J: TRBJ2-3
D: -
size: many
V: TRBV20-1

DNA: TGTGCCAGCAGCCCTGGGACAGGTTCCTACGAGCAGTACTTC
CDR3: CASSPGTGSYEQYF
J: TRBJ2-7
D: TRBD1
size: many
V: TRBV11-2

DNA: TGTGCCAGCAGTGAGACAGGGTTCGCCGGGGAGCTGTTTTTT
CDR3: CASSETGFAGELFF
J: TRBJ2-2
D: TRBD1
size: many
V: TRBV6-4

DNA: TGTGCCAGCAGCGTAGGGGGACAGGGGACTAGCGGGAGAGTAGATACGCAGTATTTT
CDR3: CASSVGGQGTSGRVDTQYF
J: TRBJ2-3
D: TRBD2
size: once
V: TRBV9

DNA: TGTGCCAGCAGTCCGTCCGCAGGGGGAAAGCGTGTGTTCTTC
CDR3: CASSPSAGGKRVFF
J: TRBJ2-1
D: TRBD1
size: few
V: TRBV28

DNA: TGTGCCAGCAGCTTTTTAGCGGCAAGACTAAGTGAGCAGTTCTTC
CDR3: CASSFLAARLSEQFF
J: TRBJ2-1
D: -
size: many
V: TRBV7-9

DNA: TGTGCCGGCAGCCCCCATACGGGGGAGACCGGGGAGCTGTTTTTT
CDR3: CAGSPHTGETGELFF
J: TRBJ2-2
D: -
size: -
V: TRBV5-4